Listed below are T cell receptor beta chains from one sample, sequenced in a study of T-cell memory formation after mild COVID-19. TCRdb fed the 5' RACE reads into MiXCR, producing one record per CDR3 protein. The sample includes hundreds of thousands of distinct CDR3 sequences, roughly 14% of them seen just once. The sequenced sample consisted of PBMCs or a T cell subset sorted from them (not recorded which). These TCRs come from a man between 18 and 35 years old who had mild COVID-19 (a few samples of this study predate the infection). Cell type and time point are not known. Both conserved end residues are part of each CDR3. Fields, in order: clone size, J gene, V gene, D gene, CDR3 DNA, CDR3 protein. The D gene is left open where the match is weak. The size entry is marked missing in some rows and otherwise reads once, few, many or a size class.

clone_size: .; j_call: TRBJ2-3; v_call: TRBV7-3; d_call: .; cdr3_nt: TGTGCCAGCAGCCCCCCTGGGAAAGATACGCAGTATTTT; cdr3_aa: CASSPPGKDTQYF
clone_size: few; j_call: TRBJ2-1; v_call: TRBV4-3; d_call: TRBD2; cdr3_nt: TGCGCCAGCAGCCAGAGCGGGGGGAGCTCCTACAATGAGCAGTTCTTC; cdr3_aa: CASSQSGGSSYNEQFF
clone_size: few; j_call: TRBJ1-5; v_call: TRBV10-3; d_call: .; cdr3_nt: TGTGCCATCAGTGAGTCGAAGCTATCCCCCAATCAGCCCCAGCATTTT; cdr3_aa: CAISESKLSPNQPQHF
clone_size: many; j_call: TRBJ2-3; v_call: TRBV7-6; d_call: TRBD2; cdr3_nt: TGTGCCAGCAGCGCCCGACTAGCGGGGGGCCCAGATACGCAGTATTTT; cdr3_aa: CASSARLAGGPDTQYF
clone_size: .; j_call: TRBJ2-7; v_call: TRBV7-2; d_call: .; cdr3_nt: TGTGCCAGCAGCTTAGGGCCAGACTACGAGCAGTACTTC; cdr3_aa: CASSLGPDYEQYF
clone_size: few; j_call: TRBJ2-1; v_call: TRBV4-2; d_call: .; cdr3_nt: TGTGCCAGCAGCCAAGACTACCTACTGACAGGCCAATCTGGAGATGAGCAGTTCTTC; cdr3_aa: CASSQDYLLTGQSGDEQFF
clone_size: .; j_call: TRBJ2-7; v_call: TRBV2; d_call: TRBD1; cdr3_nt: TGTGCCAGCAGCAGGGACAGGGGGAATTGGAACGAGCAGTACTTC; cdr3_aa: CASSRDRGNWNEQYF
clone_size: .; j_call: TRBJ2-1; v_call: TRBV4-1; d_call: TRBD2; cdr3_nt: TGCGCCAGCAGCCAAGTATGGGCGGGAGGGCCGTACCGTGAGCAGTTCTTC; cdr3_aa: CASSQVWAGGPYREQFF
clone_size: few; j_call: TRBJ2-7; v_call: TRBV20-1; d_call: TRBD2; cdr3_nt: TGCAGTGCTGAAGGACTAGCGGGGTCTTACGAGCAGTACTTC; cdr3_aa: CSAEGLAGSYEQYF
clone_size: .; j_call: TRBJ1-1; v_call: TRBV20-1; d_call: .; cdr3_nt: TGCAGTGCTAAGCCGAGGTGGGGTGACAACCTCAACACTGAAGCTTTCTTT; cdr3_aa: CSAKPRWGDNLNTEAFF
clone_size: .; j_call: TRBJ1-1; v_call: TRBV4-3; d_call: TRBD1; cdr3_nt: TGCGCCAGCAGCCAAGGGGACAGGAGGGCTGAAGCTTTCTTT; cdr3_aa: CASSQGDRRAEAFF
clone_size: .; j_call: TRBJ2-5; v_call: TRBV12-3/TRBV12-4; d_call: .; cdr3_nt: TGTGCCAGCAGCCAACGGGGGGCGTACCAAGAGACCCAGTACTTC; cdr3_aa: CASSQRGAYQETQYF
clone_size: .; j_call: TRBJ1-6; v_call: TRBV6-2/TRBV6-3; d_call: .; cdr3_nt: TGTGCCAGCCGCCCTAACGCGTATAATTCACCCCTCCACTTT; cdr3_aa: CASRPNAYNSPLHF
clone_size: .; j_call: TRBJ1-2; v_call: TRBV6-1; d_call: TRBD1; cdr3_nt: TGTGCCAGCAGAACCGGGACAGGGGGCGAAGGCTACACCTTC; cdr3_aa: CASRTGTGGEGYTF
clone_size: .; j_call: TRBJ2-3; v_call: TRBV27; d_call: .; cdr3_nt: TGTGCCAGCAGTAGAGGGGTCTCAGATACGCAGTATTTT; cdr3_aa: CASSRGVSDTQYF
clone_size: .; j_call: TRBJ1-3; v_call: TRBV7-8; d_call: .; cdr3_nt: TGTGCCAGCAGCTTAACGGGGGTGATCTCTGGAAACACCATATATTTT; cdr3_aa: CASSLTGVISGNTIYF
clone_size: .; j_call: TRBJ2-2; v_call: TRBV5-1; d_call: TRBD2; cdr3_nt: TGCGCCAGCAGCTGGGGACTAGCGGGAACCGGGGAGCTGTTTTTT; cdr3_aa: CASSWGLAGTGELFF